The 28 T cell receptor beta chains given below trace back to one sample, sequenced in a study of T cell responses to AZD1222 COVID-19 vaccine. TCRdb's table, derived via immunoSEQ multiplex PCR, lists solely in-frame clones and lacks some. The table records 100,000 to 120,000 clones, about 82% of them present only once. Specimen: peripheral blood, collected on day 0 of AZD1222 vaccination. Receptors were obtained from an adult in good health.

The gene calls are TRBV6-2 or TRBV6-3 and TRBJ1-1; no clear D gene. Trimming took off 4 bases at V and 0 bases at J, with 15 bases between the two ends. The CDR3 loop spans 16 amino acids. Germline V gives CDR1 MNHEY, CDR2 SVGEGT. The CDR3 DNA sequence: TGTGCCAGCAGTTCAGCTGCCAAGCGGGTGAACACTGAAGCTTTCTTT. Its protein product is CASSSAAKRVNTEAFF.

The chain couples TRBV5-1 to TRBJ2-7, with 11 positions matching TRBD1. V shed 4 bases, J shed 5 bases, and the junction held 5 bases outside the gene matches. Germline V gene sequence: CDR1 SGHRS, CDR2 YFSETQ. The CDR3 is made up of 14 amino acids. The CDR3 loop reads CASSGGQGVDEQYF. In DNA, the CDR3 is TGCGCCAGCAGCGGGGGACAGGGGGTTGACGAGCAGTACTTC.

CDR3 in DNA: TGTGCCAGCAGTGAAGCGCAAAGGGTTGGTGGCTACACCTTC. It translates to CASSEAQRVGGYTF. The chain couples TRBV6-1 to TRBJ1-2, with D unclear. Trimming pared 0 bases from V and 7 bases from J, leaving 12 bases between. Germline CDR1 is MNHNS and CDR2 is SASEGT. CDR3 length: 14 amino acids.

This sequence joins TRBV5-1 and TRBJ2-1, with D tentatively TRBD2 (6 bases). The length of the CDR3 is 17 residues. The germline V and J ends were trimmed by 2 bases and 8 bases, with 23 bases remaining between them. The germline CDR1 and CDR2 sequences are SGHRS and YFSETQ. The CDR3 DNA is TGCGCCAGCAGCTTAATCGGTTCCTTCAATCCGGGGGATGAGCAGTTCTTC. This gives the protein CASSLIGSFNPGDEQFF.

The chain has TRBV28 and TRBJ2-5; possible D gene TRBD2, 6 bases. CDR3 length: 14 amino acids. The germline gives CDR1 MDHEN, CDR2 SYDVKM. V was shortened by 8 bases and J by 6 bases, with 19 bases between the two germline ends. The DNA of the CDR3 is TGTGCCAGCGGGGGAGCGAGCGGGTGGCAGACCCAGTACTTC. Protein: CASGGASGWQTQYF.

The CDR3 sequence is CASSHGPRGETQYF. Written as DNA, the CDR3 is TGTGCCAGCAGCCACGGCCCCCGGGGGGAGACCCAGTACTTC. The V gene is TRBV14, the J gene TRBJ2-5; perhaps TRBD2 as D (6 bases). Germline V gene lookup returns CDR1 SGHDN and CDR2 FVKESK. V was clipped by 3 bases and J by 5 bases, with 13 bases between them. The length of the CDR3 is 14 residues.

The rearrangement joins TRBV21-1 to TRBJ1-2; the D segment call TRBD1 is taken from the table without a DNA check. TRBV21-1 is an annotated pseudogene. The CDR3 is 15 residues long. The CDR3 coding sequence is TGTGCCAGCAGGAAGCAGGCCCAGGGTATCTATGGCTACACCTTC. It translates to CASRKQAQGIYGYTF.

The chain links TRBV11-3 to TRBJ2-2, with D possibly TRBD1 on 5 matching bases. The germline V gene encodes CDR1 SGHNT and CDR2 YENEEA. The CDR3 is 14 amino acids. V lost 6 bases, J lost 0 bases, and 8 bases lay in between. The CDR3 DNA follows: TGTGCCAGCAGTAGGACATCGAACACCGGGGAGCTGTTTTTT. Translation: CASSRTSNTGELFF.

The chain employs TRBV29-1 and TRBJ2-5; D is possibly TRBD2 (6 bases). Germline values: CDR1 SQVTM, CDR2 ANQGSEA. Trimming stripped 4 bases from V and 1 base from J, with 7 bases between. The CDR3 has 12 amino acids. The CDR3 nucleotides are TGCAGCGTTGTGGGACTCCAAGAGACCCAGTACTTC. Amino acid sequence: CSVVGLQETQYF.

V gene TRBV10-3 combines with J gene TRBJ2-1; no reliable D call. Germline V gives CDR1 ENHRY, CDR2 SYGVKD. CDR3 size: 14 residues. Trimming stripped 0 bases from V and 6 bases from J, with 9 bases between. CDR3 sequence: CAISESTPGNEQFF. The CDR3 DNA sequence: TGTGCCATCAGTGAGTCGACGCCGGGCAATGAGCAGTTCTTC.

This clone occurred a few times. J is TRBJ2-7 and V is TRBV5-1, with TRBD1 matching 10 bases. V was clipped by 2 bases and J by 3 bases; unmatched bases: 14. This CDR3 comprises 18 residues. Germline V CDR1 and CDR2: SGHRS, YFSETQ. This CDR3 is CASSFPLGTGEVVYEQYF. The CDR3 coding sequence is TGCGCCAGCAGCTTTCCCCTGGGGACAGGGGAGGTAGTCTACGAGCAGTACTTC.

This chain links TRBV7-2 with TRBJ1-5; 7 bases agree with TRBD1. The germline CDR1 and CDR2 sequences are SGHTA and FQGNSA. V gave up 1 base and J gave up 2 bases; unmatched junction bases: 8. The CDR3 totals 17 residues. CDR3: CASSLGAQGFGNQPQHF. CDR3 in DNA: TGTGCCAGCAGCTTAGGCGCACAGGGGTTCGGCAATCAGCCCCAGCATTTT.

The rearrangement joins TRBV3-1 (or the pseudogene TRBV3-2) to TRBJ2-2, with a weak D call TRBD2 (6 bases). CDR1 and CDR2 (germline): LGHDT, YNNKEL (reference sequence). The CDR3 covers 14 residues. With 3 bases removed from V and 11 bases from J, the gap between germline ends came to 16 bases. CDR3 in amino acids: CASSHRDSAQELFF. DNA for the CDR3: TGTGCCAGCAGCCACCGGGACTCCGCACAAGAGCTGTTTTTT.

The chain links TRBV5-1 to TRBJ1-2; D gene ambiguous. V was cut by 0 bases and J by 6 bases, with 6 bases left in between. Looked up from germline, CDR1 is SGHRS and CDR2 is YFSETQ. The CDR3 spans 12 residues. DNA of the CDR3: TGCGCCAGCAGCTTGGAGCCTGATGGCTACACCTTC. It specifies CASSLEPDGYTF.

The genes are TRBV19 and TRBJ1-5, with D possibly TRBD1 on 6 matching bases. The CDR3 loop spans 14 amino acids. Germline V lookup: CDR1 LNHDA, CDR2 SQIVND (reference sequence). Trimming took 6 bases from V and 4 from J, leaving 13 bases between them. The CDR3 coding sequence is TGTGCCAGTAGGAACAGGGATTTGAATCAGCCCCAGCATTTT. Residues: CASRNRDLNQPQHF.

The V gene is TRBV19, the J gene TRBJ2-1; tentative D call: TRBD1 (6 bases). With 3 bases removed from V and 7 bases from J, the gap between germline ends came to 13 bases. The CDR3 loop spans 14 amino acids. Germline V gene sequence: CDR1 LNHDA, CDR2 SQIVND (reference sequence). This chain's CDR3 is CASSMGTSKNEQFF. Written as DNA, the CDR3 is TGTGCCAGTAGTATGGGGACATCTAAGAATGAGCAGTTCTTC.

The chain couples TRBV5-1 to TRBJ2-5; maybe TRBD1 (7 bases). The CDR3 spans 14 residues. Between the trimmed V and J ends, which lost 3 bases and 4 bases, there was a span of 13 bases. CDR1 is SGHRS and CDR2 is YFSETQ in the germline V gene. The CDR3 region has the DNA TGCGCCAGCAGCTCAGGGGGGAAGCGAGAGACCCAGTACTTC. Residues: CASSSGGKRETQYF.

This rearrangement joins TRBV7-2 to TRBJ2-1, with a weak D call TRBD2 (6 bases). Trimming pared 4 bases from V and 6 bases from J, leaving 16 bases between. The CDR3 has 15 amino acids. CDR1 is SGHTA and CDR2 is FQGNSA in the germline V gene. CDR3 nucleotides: TGTGCCAGCAGCTCCGGGCGCGGGGTATCCAATGAGCAGTTCTTC. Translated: CASSSGRGVSNEQFF.

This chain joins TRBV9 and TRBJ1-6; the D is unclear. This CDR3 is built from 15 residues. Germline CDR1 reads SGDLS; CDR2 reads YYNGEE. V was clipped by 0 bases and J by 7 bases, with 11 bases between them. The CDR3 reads CASSVAPDWNSPLHF. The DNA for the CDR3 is TGTGCCAGCAGCGTAGCCCCAGACTGGAATTCACCCCTCCACTTT. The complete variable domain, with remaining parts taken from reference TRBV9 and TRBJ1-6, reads DSGVTQTPKHLITATGQRVTLRCSPRSGDLSVYWYQQSLDQGLQFLIQYYNGEERAKGNILERFSAQQFPDLHSELNLSSLELGDSALYFCASSVAPDWNSPLHFGNGTRLTVT.

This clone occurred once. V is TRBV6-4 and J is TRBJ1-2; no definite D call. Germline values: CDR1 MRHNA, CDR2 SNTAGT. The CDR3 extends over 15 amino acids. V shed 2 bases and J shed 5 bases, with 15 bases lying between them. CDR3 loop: CASSDHWTAPYGYTF. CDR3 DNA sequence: TGTGCCAGCAGTGACCACTGGACTGCTCCTTATGGCTACACCTTC.

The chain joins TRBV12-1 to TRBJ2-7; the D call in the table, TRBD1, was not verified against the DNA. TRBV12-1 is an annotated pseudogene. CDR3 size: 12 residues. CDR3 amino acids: CASSFALREQYF. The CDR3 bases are TGTGCCAGCAGCTTTGCGCTCAGGGAGCAGTACTTC.

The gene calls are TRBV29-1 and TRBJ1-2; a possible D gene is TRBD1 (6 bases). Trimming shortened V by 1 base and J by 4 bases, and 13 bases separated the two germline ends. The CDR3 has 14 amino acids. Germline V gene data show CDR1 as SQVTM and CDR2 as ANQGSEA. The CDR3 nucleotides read TGCAGCGTTGAAGTCTCGGACAGCCTCTATGGCTACACCTTC. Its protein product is CSVEVSDSLYGYTF.

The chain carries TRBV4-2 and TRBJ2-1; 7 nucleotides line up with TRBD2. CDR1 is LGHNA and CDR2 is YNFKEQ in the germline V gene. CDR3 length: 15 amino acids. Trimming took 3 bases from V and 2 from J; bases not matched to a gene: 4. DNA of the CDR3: TGTGCCAGCAGCCAGGTGCGGGGGACCTACAATGAGCAGTTCTTC. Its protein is CASSQVRGTYNEQFF.

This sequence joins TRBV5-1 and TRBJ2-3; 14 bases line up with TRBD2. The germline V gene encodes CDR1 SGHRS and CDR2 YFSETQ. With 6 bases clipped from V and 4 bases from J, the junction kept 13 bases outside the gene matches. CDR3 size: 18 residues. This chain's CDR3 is CASTARTPGLAGADTQYF. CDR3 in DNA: TGCGCCAGCACCGCCCGAACTCCGGGACTAGCGGGGGCAGATACGCAGTATTTT.

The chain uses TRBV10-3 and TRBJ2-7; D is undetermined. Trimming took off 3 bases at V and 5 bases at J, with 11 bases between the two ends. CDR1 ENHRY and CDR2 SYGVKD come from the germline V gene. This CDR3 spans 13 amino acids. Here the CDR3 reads CAISDTGDDEQYF. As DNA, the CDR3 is TGTGCCATCAGTGATACCGGCGATGACGAGCAGTACTTC.

The CDR3 sequence: CASSYGRGALSYEQYF. The CDR3 DNA sequence: TGTGCCAGCAGTTACGGGCGGGGGGCCCTCTCGTACGAGCAGTACTTC. The chain uses TRBV6-2 or TRBV6-3 and TRBJ2-7; 8 bases agree with TRBD2. V was clipped by 2 bases and J by 4 bases; unmatched bases: 10. This CDR3 has 16 residues. Germline V gene data show CDR1 as MNHEY and CDR2 as SVGEGT.

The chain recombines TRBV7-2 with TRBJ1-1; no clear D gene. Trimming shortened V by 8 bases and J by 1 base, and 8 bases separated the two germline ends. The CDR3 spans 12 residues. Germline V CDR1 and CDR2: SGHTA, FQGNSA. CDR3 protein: CASARRNTEAFF. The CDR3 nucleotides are TGTGCCAGCGCACGGAGGAACACTGAAGCTTTCTTT.

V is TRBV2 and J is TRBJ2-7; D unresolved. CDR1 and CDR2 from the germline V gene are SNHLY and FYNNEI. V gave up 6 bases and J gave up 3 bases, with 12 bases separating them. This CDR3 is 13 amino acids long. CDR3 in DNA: TGTGCCAGCAGAGAAACAGTAGGCTACGAGCAGTACTTC. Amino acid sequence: CASRETVGYEQYF.